These 13 T cell receptor beta chains were sequenced from one sample in a study of molecular identifiers for immune sequencing clone quantification (dated by TCRdb to the late 2010s). The method behind the library was PCR. TCRdb records Illumina HiSeq 4000 as the sequencer. Starting from the raw public reads, TCRdb applied fastp trimming at Q25, assembled clones with MiXCR and retained in-frame beta chains. One record per CDR3 amino acid sequence lists the most common genes and DNA. This sample gives under 650,000 distinct CDR3 sequences in total; around 20% of them show up just once. The top ten hold roughly 0.9% of the sample. What was sequenced was naive CD8+ T cells from blood, with Jurkat cell RNA spiked in. The cell subset or site label corresponds to: FACS-sorted CD8+CD4-CCR7+CD45RA+ naive T cells. The receptors originated from a human donor in good health. Some libraries in this study had Jurkat cell RNA spiked in.

On this clonotype itself: A read error may be the cause here, since a much bigger clone is one base away. The chain links TRBV24-1 to TRBJ1-5; no clear D gene. Germline CDR1 KGHDR, CDR2 SFDVKD. Trimming removed 4 bases at V and 1 base at J, with 22 bases between. The CDR3 contains 19 residues. CDR3 region: CATSELDKGNCVSNQPQHF. The CDR3 DNA reads as TGTGCCACCAGTGAGCTCGACAAAGGGAACTGCGTAAGCAATCAGCCCCAGCATTTT.

The chain links TRBV27 to TRBJ2-2, with TRBD1 matching over 8 bases. With V trimmed by 5 bases and J by 7 bases, 9 bases remained unmatched. The CDR3 loop spans 15 amino acids. CDR1 and CDR2 from the germline V gene are MNHEY and SMNVEV (reference sequence). CDR3 protein: CASSHDRGDIGELFF. The DNA for the CDR3 is TGTGCCAGCAGTCACGACAGGGGAGACATCGGGGAGCTGTTTTTT.

This clonotype has at least ten counts. This chain uses TRBV4-1 with TRBJ2-7, with D unresolved. Germline loops: CDR1 MGHRA, CDR2 YSYEKL. The CDR3 runs to 15 residues. V lost 5 bases, J lost 0 bases, and 14 bases lay in between. The CDR3 DNA reads TGCGCCAGCAGCGAATCAGTAAAAAGCTCCTACGAGCAGTACTTC. Encoded protein: CASSESVKSSYEQYF.

This clonotype occurred a few times. Written as DNA, the CDR3 is TGTGCCAGCAGTAAGGGACAGGTGGTGGACGAGCAGTACTTC. It codes for CASSKGQVVDEQYF. The chain recombines TRBV6-2 or TRBV6-3 with TRBJ2-7, with 8 bases aligning to TRBD1. The V gene end was trimmed by 5 bases and the J gene end by 5 bases; junction bases not matched to a gene: 8. Germline CDR1 is MNHEY and CDR2 is SVGEGT. This CDR3 contains 14 residues.

Many counts were recorded for this clonotype. V gene TRBV4-1 combines with J gene TRBJ2-1, with D possibly being TRBD2 (5 bases). Per germline, CDR1 MGHRA and CDR2 YSYEKL. CDR3 length equals 12 residues. The V end lost 0 bases, the J end lost 9 bases, and 6 bases lay between the germline ends. CDR3 coding DNA: TGCGCCAGCAGCCAAGAGAGCGGTGAGCAGTTCTTC. It codes for CASSQESGEQFF.

This clonotype came up many times. This chain joins TRBV4-3 and TRBJ1-1, with D possibly TRBD1 on 6 matching bases. Germline V lookup: CDR1 LGHNA, CDR2 YSLEER. Trimming removed 0 bases from V and 6 bases from J, with 14 bases in between. The length of the CDR3 is 15 residues. The CDR3 sequence is CASSQDLYREAEAFF. DNA of the CDR3: TGCGCCAGCAGCCAAGATCTCTACAGGGAGGCTGAAGCTTTCTTT.

The chain joins TRBV11-2 to TRBJ2-7, with 8 bases aligning to TRBD1. This CDR3 comprises 17 residues. V was pared by 0 bases and J by 4 bases, with 11 bases of the junction left unmatched. CDR1 is SGHAT and CDR2 is FQNNGV in the germline V gene. In DNA form, the CDR3 reads TGTGCCAGCAGCTTAGATTCAATAGGACAGGGTTGGTACGAGCAGTACTTC. This encodes CASSLDSIGQGWYEQYF.

Notes on this clonotype: The conserved phenylalanine or tryptophan normally closing the CDR3 is absent here, so this likely arose from a read error. This chain connects TRBV30 to TRBJ2-3; D call uncertain. Per the germline V gene, CDR1 is GTSNPN and CDR2 is SVGIG (reference sequence). The CDR3 consists of 15 residues. The V gene lost 2 bases and the J gene lost 0 bases, with 12 bases spanning the gap. In DNA form, the CDR3 reads TGTGCCTGGAGTCCTGAGTCGAGAAGCACAGATACGCAGTATCTT. Translating it yields CAWSPESRSTDTQYL.

A few counts support this clonotype. The chain joins TRBV2 to TRBJ2-3, with D possibly TRBD2 on 6 matching bases. The V and J ends lost 7 bases and 3 bases respectively, with 11 bases between them. The CDR3 runs 13 residues. Germline CDR1 SNHLY, CDR2 FYNNEI. The CDR3 DNA reads TGTGCCAGCACCAGACTAGGAACAGATACGCAGTATTTT. It translates to CASTRLGTDTQYF.

At least ten counts were recorded for this clonotype. The genes are TRBV7-2 and TRBJ2-7, with TRBD1 matching 8 bases. V dropped 5 bases and J dropped 0; count of bases not matched to a gene: 9. Germline V lookup: CDR1 SGHTA, CDR2 FQGNSA. CDR3 length: 16 residues. CDR3 loop: CASSLGTGGSSYEQYF. The CDR3 DNA is TGTGCCAGCAGCCTGGGAACAGGGGGGAGCTCCTACGAGCAGTACTTC. Using reference TRBV7-2 and TRBJ2-7 for the parts outside the CDR3, the full variable domain is GAGVSQSPSNKVTEKGKDVELRCDPISGHTALYWYRQSLGQGLEFLIYFQGNSAPDKSGLPSDRFSAERTGGSVSTLTIQRTQQEDSAVYLCASSLGTGGSSYEQYFGPGTRLTVT.

The chain couples TRBV3-1 to TRBJ2-1; D is unclear. Per the germline V gene, CDR1 is LGHDT and CDR2 is YNNKEL (reference sequence). V lost 0 bases and J lost 4, with 19 bases in between. The CDR3 totals 18 residues. This CDR3 reads CASSQELDLGQGYNEQFF. For the CDR3, the DNA is TGTGCCAGCAGCCAAGAATTGGATCTGGGCCAAGGGTACAATGAGCAGTTCTTC.

This clonotype occurred a few times. The chain uses TRBV6-2 or TRBV6-3 and TRBJ2-1; 8 positions match TRBD1. The CDR3 is 16 residues long. The ends lost 6 bases at V and 7 bases at J; junction bases unmatched: 14. Germline CDR1 reads MNHEY; CDR2 reads SVGEGT. The CDR3 nucleotides are TGTGCCAGCAGGACAACTAAACCGGACAGGGATAATGAGCAGTTCTTC. It codes for CASRTTKPDRDNEQFF.

This clonotype was picked up many times. The DNA for the CDR3 is TGCAGTGCTAGATCCGGGGCCCAAGAGACCCAGTACTTC. It codes for CSARSGAQETQYF. The gene calls are TRBV20-1 and TRBJ2-5; D is possibly TRBD1 or TRBD2 (5 bases each). The CDR3 runs to 13 residues. Germline loops: CDR1 DFQATT, CDR2 SNEGSKA (reference sequence). The germline V and J ends were trimmed by 2 bases and 1 base, with 8 bases remaining between them.